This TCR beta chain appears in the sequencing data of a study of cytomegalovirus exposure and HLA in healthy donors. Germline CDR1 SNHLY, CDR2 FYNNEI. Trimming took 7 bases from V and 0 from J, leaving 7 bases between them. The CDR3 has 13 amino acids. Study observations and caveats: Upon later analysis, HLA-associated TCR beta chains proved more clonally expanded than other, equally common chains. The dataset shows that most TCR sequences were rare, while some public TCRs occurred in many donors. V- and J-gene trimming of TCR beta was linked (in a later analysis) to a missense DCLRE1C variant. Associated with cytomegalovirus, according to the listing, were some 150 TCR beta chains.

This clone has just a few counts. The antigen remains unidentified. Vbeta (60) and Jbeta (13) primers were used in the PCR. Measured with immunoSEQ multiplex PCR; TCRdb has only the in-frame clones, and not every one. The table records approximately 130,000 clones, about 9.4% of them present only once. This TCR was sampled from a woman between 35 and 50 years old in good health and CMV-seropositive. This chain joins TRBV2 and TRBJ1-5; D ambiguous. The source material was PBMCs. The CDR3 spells CASKRNSNQPQHF. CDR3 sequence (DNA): TGTGCCAGCAAGAGAAATAGCAATCAGCCCCAGCATTTT.